This T cell receptor beta chain is from a study of human T cells and chemical hapten exposure. Study-level background: The study enrolled mostly female patients with alopecia areata, totalis or universalis.

The time point is: pre-sensitization, week 0. Sample treatment: therapeutic diphenylcyclopropenone sensitization with weekly scalp DPC. The V and J ends lost 4 bases and 6 bases, in that order; junction bases with no gene match: 9. Germline loops: CDR1 WNHNN, CDR2 SYGVQD (reference sequence). The CDR3 is made up of 17 amino acids. Each CDR3 protein gets one entry after TCRdb re-called the RACE reads with MiXCR. The sample yields tens of thousands of distinct CDR3 sequences, 14% seen once. Sample: whole blood, taken in connection with sensitization to the hapten diphenylcyclopropenone (DPC). This receptor was obtained from a woman aged 45-65 years with alopecia areata. Some clones in this sample may be carry-over from other donors' samples. This chain joins TRBV10-1 and TRBJ2-1; TRBD2 aligns across 13 bases. DNA of the CDR3: TGCGCCAGCAGTGCGGTTGGGACTAGCGGGACAGGCAATGAGCAGTTCTTC. Amino acid sequence: CASSAVGTSGTGNEQFF.